This TCR beta chain came from a study of CD8 T cells in Susac syndrome. TEMRA cells underwent FACS enrichment and CD8+ and CD4+ T cells underwent negative isolation. With random hexamers, about 0.5 to 1 ug RNA was reverse transcribed. Multiplex PCR with immunoSEQ amplified the TCR beta CDR3 across 54 Vbeta and 13 Jbeta. Using its own MiXCR run on the immunoSEQ multiplex PCR reads, TCRdb lists one record per CDR3 protein. The sample holds 120,000 to 150,000 distinct CDR3 sequences; approximately 94% are singletons and the top ten take over 0.07%. Study-level points and caveats: Regarding the TCR sequencing and HLA analysis, the study admitted that a relatively small number of individuals were involved.

Per the germline V gene, CDR1 is DFQATT and CDR2 is SNEGSKA (reference sequence). Trimming pared 5 bases from V and 1 base from J, leaving 9 bases between. This CDR3 spans 13 amino acids. As to this clonotype: Its antigen is currently unknown.

The material sequenced was CD4+ T cells from PBMCs. This TCR came from a human donor in good health. The V gene is TRBV20-1, the J gene TRBJ1-5; D gene ambiguous. As DNA, the CDR3 is TGCAGTGCTGGCTCAGCCAGCAATCAGCCCCAGCATTTT. Translated: CSAGSASNQPQHF.